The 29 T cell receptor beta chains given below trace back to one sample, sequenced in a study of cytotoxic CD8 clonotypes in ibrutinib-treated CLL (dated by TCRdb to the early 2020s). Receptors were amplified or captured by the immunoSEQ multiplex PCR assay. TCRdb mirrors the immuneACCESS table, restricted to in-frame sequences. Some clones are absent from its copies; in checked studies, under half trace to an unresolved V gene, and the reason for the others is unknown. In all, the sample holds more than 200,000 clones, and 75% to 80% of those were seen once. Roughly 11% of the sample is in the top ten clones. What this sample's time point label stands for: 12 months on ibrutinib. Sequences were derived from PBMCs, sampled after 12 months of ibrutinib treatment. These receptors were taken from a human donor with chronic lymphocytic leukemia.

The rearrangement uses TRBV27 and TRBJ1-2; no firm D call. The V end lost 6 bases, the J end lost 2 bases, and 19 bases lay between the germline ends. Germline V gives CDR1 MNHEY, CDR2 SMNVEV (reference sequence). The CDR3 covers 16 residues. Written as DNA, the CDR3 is TGTGCCAGCAGCCGTGTCGCGGAGAGGTCCAACTATGGCTACACCTTC. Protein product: CASSRVAERSNYGYTF.

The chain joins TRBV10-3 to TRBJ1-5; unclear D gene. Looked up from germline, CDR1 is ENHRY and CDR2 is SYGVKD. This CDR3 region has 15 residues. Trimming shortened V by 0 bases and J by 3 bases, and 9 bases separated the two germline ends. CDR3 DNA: TGTGCCATCAGTGAGTCAGGGCGTTCCAATCAGCCCCAGCATTTT. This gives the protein CAISESGRSNQPQHF.

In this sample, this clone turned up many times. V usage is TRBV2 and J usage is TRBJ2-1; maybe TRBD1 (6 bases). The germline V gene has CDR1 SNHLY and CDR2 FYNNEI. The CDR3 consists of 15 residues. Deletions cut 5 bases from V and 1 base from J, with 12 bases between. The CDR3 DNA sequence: TGTGCCAGCAGTCCCCTCAGGGGATCCTACAATGAGCAGTTCTTC. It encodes CASSPLRGSYNEQFF.

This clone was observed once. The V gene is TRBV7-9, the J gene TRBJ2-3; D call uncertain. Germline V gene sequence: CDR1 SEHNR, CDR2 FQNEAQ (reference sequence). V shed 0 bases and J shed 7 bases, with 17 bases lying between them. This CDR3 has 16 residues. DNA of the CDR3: TGTGCCAGCAGCTTAGCCCCCCTCCTGACATCCAATACGCAGTATTTT. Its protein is CASSLAPLLTSNTQYF.

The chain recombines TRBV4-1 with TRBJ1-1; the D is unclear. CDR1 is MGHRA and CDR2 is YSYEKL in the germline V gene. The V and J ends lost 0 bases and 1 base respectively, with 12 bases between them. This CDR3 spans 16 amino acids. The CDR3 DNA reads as TGCGCCAGCAGCCAAGATCATGGAACGGAGAACACTGAAGCTTTCTTT. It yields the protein CASSQDHGTENTEAFF.

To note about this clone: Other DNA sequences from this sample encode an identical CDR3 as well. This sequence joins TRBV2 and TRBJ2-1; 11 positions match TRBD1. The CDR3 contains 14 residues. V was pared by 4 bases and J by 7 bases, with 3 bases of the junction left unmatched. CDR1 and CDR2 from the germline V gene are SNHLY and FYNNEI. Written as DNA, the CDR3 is TGTGCCAGCAGTGGGACAGGGGGCCGAAATGAGCAGTTCTTC. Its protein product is CASSGTGGRNEQFF.

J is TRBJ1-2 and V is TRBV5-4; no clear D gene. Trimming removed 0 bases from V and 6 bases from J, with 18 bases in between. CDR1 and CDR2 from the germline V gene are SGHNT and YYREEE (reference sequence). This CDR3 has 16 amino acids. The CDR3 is CASSLVLVWKSDGYTF. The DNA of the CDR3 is TGTGCCAGCAGCTTGGTTTTAGTGTGGAAGAGTGATGGCTACACCTTC.

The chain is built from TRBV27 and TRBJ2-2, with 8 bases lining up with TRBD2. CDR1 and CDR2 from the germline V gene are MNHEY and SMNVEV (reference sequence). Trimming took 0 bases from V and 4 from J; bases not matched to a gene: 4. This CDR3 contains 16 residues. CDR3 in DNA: TGTGCCAGCAGTTTATCTCCCAGCGGGAGCACCGGGGAGCTGTTTTTT. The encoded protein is CASSLSPSGSTGELFF.

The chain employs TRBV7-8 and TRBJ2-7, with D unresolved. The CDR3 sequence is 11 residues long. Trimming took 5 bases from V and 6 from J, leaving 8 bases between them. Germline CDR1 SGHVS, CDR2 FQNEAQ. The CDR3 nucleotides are TGTGCCAGCAGCCCCGGTACCGAGCAGTACTTC. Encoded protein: CASSPGTEQYF. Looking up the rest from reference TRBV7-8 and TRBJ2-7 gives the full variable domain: GAGVSQSPRYKVAKRGQDVALRCDPISGHVSLFWYQQALGQGPEFLTYFQNEAQLDKSGLPSDRFFAERPEGSVSTLKIQRTQQEDSAVYLCASSPGTEQYFGPGTRLTVT.

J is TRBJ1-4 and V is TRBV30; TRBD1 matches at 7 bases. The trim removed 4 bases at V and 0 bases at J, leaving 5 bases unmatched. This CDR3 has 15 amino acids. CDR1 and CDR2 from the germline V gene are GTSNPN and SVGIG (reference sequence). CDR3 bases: TGTGCCTGGAACACCGGGACAGCAACTAATGAAAAACTGTTTTTT. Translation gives CAWNTGTATNEKLFF.

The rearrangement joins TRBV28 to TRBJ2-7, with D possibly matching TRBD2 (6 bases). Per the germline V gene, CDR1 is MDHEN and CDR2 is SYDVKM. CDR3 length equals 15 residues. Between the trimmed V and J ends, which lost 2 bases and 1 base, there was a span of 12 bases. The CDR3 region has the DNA TGTGCCAGCAGTTTAGGGGAGGCGGGATCCTACGAGCAGTACTTC. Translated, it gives CASSLGEAGSYEQYF.

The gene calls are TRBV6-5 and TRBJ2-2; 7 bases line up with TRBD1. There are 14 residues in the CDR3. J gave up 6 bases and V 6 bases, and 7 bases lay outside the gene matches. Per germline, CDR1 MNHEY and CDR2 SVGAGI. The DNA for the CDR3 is TGTGCCAGCAGACTACAGGGGCCTGCCGGGGAGCTGTTTTTT. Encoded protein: CASRLQGPAGELFF.

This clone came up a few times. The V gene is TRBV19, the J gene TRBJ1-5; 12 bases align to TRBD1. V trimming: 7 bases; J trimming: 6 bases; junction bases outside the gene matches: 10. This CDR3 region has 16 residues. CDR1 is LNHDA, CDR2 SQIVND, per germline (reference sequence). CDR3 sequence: CASTFGTGGGFQPQHF. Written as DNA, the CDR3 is TGTGCCAGTACCTTCGGGACAGGGGGCGGATTTCAGCCCCAGCATTTT.

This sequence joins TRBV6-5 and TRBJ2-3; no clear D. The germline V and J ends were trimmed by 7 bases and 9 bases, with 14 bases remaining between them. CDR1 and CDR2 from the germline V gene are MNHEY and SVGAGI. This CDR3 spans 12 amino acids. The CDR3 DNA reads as TGTGCCAGCACCGACGGTGGGCAGACGCAGTATTTT. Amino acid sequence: CASTDGGQTQYF.

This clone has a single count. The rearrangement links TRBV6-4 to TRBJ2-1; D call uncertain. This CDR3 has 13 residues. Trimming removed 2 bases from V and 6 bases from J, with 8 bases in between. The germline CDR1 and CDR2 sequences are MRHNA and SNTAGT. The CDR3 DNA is TGTGCCAGCAGTGACACCCCCCCCAATGAGCAGTTCTTC. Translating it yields CASSDTPPNEQFF.

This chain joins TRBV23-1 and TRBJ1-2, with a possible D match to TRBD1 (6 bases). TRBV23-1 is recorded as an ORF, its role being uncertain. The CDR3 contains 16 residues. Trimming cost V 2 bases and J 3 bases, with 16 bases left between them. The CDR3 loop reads CASSQNRDVIDYGYTF. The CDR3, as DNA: TGCGCCAGCAGTCAAAACAGGGATGTAATAGACTATGGCTACACCTTC.

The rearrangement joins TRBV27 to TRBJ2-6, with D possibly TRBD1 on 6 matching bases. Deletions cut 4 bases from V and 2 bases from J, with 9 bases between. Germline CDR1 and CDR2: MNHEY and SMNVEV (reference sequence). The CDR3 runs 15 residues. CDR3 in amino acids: CASSSYRAGANVLTF. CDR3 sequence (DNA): TGTGCCAGCAGTTCCTACAGGGCTGGGGCCAACGTCCTGACTTTC.

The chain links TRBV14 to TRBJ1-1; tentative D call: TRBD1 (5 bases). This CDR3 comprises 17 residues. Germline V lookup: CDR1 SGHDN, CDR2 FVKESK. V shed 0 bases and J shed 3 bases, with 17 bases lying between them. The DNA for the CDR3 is TGTGCCAGCAGCCAAGATCCCCGAGGGGAGTGGGACACTGAAGCTTTCTTT. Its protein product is CASSQDPRGEWDTEAFF.

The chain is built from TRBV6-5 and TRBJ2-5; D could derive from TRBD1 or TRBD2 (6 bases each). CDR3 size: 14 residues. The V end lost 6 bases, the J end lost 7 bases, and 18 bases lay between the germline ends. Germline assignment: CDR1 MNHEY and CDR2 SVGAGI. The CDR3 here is CASRPAPGAATQYF. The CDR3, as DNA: TGTGCCAGCAGGCCTGCCCCGGGGGCGGCGACCCAGTACTTC.

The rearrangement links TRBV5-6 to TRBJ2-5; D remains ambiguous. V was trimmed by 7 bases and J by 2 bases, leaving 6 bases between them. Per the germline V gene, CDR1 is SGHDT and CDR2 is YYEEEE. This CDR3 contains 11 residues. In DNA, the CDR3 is TGTGCCAGCGGGCAGCAAGAGACCCAGTACTTC. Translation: CASGQQETQYF.

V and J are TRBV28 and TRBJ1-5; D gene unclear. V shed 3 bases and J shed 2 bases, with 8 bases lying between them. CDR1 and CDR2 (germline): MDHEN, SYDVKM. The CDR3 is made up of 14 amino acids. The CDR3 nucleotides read TGTGCCAGCAGTTTGAGCAGCGGCAATCAGCCCCAGCATTTT. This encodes CASSLSSGNQPQHF.

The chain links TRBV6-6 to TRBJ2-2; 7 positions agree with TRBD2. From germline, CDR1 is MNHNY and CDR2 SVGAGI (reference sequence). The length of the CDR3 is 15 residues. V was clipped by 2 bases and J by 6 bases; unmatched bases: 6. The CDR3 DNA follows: TGTGCCAGCAGTTACGCACTAGCGAGGGCCGGGGAGCTGTTTTTT. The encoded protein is CASSYALARAGELFF.

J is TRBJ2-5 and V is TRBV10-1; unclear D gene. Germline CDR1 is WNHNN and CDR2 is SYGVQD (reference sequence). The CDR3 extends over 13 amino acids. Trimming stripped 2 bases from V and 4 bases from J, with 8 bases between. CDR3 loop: CASSEAGGETQYF. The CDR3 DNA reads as TGCGCCAGCAGTGAGGCAGGCGGAGAGACCCAGTACTTC.

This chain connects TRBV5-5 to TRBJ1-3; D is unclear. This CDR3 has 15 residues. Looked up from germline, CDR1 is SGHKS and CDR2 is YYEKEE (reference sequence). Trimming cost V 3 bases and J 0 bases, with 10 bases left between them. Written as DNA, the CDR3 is TGTGCCAGCAGCTGGACCGTACTCTCTGGAAACACCATATATTTT. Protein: CASSWTVLSGNTIYF. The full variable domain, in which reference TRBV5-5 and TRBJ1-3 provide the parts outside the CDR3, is DAGVTQSPTHLIKTRGQQVTLRCSPISGHKSVSWYQQVLGQGPQFIFQYYEKEERGRGNFPDRFSARQFPNYSSELNVNALLLGDSALYLCASSWTVLSGNTIYFGEGSWLTVV.

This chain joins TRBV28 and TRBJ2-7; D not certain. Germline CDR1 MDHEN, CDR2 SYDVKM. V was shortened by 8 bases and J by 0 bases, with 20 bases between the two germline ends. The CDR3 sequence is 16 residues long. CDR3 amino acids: CASVPRAVLHSYEQYF. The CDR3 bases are TGTGCCAGCGTTCCCCGGGCAGTTCTTCACTCCTACGAGCAGTACTTC.

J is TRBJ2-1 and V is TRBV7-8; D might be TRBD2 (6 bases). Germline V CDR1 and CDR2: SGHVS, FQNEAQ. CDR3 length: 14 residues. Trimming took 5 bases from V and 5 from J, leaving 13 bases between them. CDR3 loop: CASSLGLGHNEQFF. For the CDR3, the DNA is TGTGCCAGCAGCCTGGGACTGGGACACAATGAGCAGTTCTTC.

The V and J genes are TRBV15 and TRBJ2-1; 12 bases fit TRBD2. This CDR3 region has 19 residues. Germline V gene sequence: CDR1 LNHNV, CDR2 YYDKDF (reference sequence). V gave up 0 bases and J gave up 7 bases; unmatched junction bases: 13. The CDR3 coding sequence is TGTGCCACCAGCAGAGATCGCTTGACTAGCGGGAGTTGGAGAAATGAGCAGTTCTTC. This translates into CATSRDRLTSGSWRNEQFF.

The DNA for the CDR3 is TGTGCCAGCAGTTTAGGGCAGGTCAACCCTGAGCAGTTCTTC. Its translation: CASSLGQVNPEQFF. This sequence joins TRBV27 and TRBJ2-1; D uncertain. Trimming took off 2 bases at V and 9 bases at J, with 14 bases between the two ends. Germline assignment: CDR1 MNHEY and CDR2 SMNVEV (reference sequence). The CDR3 covers 14 residues.

The CDR3 sequence is CATAGQGYGYTF. CDR3 nucleotide sequence: TGTGCCACCGCGGGACAGGGCTATGGCTACACCTTC. The J gene is TRBJ1-2, the V gene TRBV6-5, with 9 positions matching TRBD1. This CDR3 is built from 12 residues. Germline trimming cut 10 bases from V and 4 bases from J; bases unmatched to any gene: 4. Per germline, CDR1 MNHEY and CDR2 SVGAGI.